Shown below are 28 T cell receptor beta chains from a single sample sequenced in a study of human T cells and chemical hapten exposure. A single record per CDR3 protein comes from TCRdb applying MiXCR to the RACE reads. The profile covers about 140,000 distinct CDR3 sequences, with 12% appearing a single time and 1.1% to 1.5% taken by the ten largest. As to time point: patch test 2, 6 weeks after DPC sensitization. The treatment here: therapeutic diphenylcyclopropenone sensitization with weekly scalp DPC. The sample was whole blood, taken in connection with sensitization to the hapten diphenylcyclopropenone (DPC). Receptors originate from a woman aged 50 to 65 with alopecia areata. Some clones in this sample may be carry-over from other donors' samples.

This clonotype was detected a few times. In nucleotides, the CDR3 is TGTGCCAGCAGGGACCAGGATCGACCCGGGGAGCTGTTTTTT. Translating gives CASRDQDRPGELFF. The chain recombines TRBV2 with TRBJ2-2; D gene uncertain. The CDR3 consists of 14 residues. Germline-derived CDR1 and CDR2 are SNHLY and FYNNEI. V gave up 6 bases and J gave up 6 bases, with 14 bases separating them.

This clonotype was seen more than once but under ten times. The rearrangement uses TRBV20-1 and TRBJ1-1; 7 bases align to TRBD1. This CDR3 contains 11 residues. V shed 4 bases, J shed 10 bases, and the junction held 6 bases outside the gene matches. The V gene's germline CDR1 is DFQATT and CDR2 SNEGSKA (reference sequence). The CDR3 sequence is CSAKGAGAAFF. CDR3 in DNA: TGCAGTGCTAAGGGGGCCGGGGCAGCTTTCTTT.

This clonotype has just a few counts. DNA of the CDR3: TGTGCCAGCAGCTTCGGACAGGGGTTGGTAGCGTTCTTC. This codes for CASSFGQGLVAFF. J is TRBJ2-1 and V is TRBV7-8, with 9 positions matching TRBD1. This CDR3 is 13 amino acids long. Germline V lookup: CDR1 SGHVS, CDR2 FQNEAQ. Trimming removed 3 bases from V and 15 bases from J; junction bases left unmatched: 9.

V and J are TRBV6-5 and TRBJ2-1; D is possibly TRBD2 (5 bases). V lost 8 bases to trimming and J lost 4 bases, with 15 bases between them. CDR1 is MNHEY and CDR2 is SVGAGI in the germline V gene. CDR3 size: 14 residues. The CDR3 DNA follows: TGTGCCAGCTCGGACCCGGCGGGTTACAATGAGCAGTTCTTC. This sequence encodes CASSDPAGYNEQFF.

V is TRBV5-1 and J is TRBJ2-2, with 11 nucleotides matching TRBD2. CDR3 length: 16 residues. Germline values: CDR1 SGHRS, CDR2 YFSETQ. V dropped 2 bases and J dropped 7; count of bases not matched to a gene: 7. CDR3: CASSLQLAGGDGELFF. CDR3 sequence (DNA): TGCGCCAGCAGCTTACAGCTAGCGGGAGGAGACGGGGAGCTGTTTTTT. The entire variable domain, with the rest obtained from reference TRBV5-1 and TRBJ2-2, is as follows: KAGVTQTPRYLIKTRGQQVTLSCSPISGHRSVSWYQQTPGQGLQFLFEYFSETQRNKGNFPGRFSGRQFSNSRSEMNVSTLELGDSALYLCASSLQLAGGDGELFFGEGSRLTVL.

This clonotype occurred many times. The chain couples TRBV7-9 to TRBJ2-1; 9 nucleotides match TRBD1. This CDR3 region has 16 residues. CDR1 is SEHNR and CDR2 is FQNEAQ in the germline V gene (reference sequence). The V segment lost 1 base and the J segment 9 bases; nucleotides outside the gene matches: 10. The CDR3, as DNA: TGTGCCAGCAGCTTAGGGGCTAGGACAGGGGTTGGTGAGCAGTTCTTC. Translation: CASSLGARTGVGEQFF.

This clonotype was counted only a few times. The chain is built from TRBV14 and TRBJ1-6; D uncertain. CDR3 length: 14 residues. Trimming took off 4 bases at V and 10 bases at J, with 14 bases between the two ends. CDR1 and CDR2 (germline): SGHDN, FVKESK. The DNA of the CDR3 is TGTGCCAGCAGCCCCTCGAAAGAAGGATCACCCCTCCACTTT. Translating gives CASSPSKEGSPLHF.

CDR3 DNA sequence: TGTGCCAGCAGCCAAACGGGACATGATCCCTACGAGCAGTACTTC. This encodes CASSQTGHDPYEQYF. V is TRBV3-2 and J is TRBJ2-7; the D call of TRBD1 is as the table states it, not checked on the DNA. TRBV3-2 is tagged as a pseudogene. The CDR3 runs 15 residues.

This clonotype was observed a handful of times. CDR3: CATSGPPAGGYNEQFF. The CDR3 region has the DNA TGTGCCACCAGTGGCCCCCCCGCGGGGGGGTACAATGAGCAGTTCTTC. V usage is TRBV24-1 and J usage is TRBJ2-1, with 9 bases matching TRBD2. The CDR3 length is 16 residues. V was clipped by 5 bases and J by 4 bases; unmatched bases: 8. Germline V gene lookup returns CDR1 KGHDR and CDR2 SFDVKD.

Concerning this clonotype: The limits of the CDR3 on the DNA are not certain, so only TCRdb's listed CDR3 is given. The CDR3 loop is CASSSLTGGAPGSCFF. V and J are TRBV12-3 or TRBV12-4 and TRBJ2-2; the table's D call, TRBD1, has no DNA check behind it. Ends included, the CDR3 has 16 residues.

CDR3 nucleotide sequence: TGTGCCAGTAATGGCGGACTAGCATGGGAGACCCAGTACTTC. As protein: CASNGGLAWETQYF. The chain links TRBV19 to TRBJ2-5, with 8 bases fitting TRBD2. With V trimmed by 7 bases and J by 5 bases, 9 bases remained unmatched. The CDR3 extends over 14 amino acids. Per germline, CDR1 LNHDA and CDR2 SQIVND (reference sequence).

In this sample, this clonotype turned up many times. The gene calls are TRBV14 and TRBJ1-1; 9 bases align to TRBD1. With 2 bases clipped from V and 8 bases from J, the junction kept 9 bases outside the gene matches. CDR1 is SGHDN and CDR2 is FVKESK in the germline V gene. CDR3 size: 15 residues. CDR3 sequence: CASSQPGTGSREAFF. The CDR3 DNA is TGTGCCAGCAGCCAACCAGGGACAGGGAGTAGGGAAGCTTTCTTT.

This chain connects TRBV5-4 to TRBJ2-2; 7 bases are shared with TRBD1. This CDR3 is built from 14 residues. Germline trimming cut 4 bases from V and 5 bases from J; bases unmatched to any gene: 5. Germline V lookup: CDR1 SGHNT, CDR2 YYREEE (reference sequence). Here the CDR3 reads CASSTIQGTGELFF. In DNA, the CDR3 is TGTGCCAGCAGCACCATACAGGGGACCGGGGAGCTGTTTTTT.

The V call is TRBV6-5, the J call TRBJ2-5; D gene ambiguous. The CDR3 contains 14 residues. The ends were cut back, 2 bases at V and 2 bases at J, with 9 bases in the middle. Germline V lookup: CDR1 MNHEY, CDR2 SVGAGI. The CDR3 DNA reads TGTGCCAGCAGTTACACGGGCCAGCAAGAGACCCAGTACTTC. Protein: CASSYTGQQETQYF.

This chain links TRBV12-3 or TRBV12-4 with TRBJ1-6, with TRBD1 identical over 10 bases. There are 16 residues in the CDR3. Germline trimming cut 5 bases from V and 4 bases from J; bases unmatched to any gene: 5. CDR3 DNA sequence: TGTGCCAGCAGTCCGGGACAGGGGAGATATAATTCACCCCTCCACTTT. Protein sequence: CASSPGQGRYNSPLHF.

This clonotype was observed at least ten times. The chain has TRBV29-1 and TRBJ2-7, with TRBD1 as a possible D gene (5 bases). CDR1 and CDR2 (germline): SQVTM, ANQGSEA. The ends were cut back, 5 bases at V and 7 bases at J, with 9 bases in the middle. The CDR3 contains 10 residues. CDR3 DNA sequence: TGCAGCGTTCAAAGGGGTGAGCAGTACTTC. Translated, it gives CSVQRGEQYF.

CDR3 loop: CASSFPPPAPLHF. The CDR3 nucleotides read TGTGCCAGCAGCTTCCCCCCACCGGCACCCCTCCACTTT. The genes are TRBV7-9 and TRBJ1-6; D remains ambiguous. V lost 3 bases and J lost 11, with 11 bases in between. Germline lookup yields CDR1 SEHNR and CDR2 FQNEAQ (reference sequence). CDR3 length: 13 residues.

In its sample, this clonotype was seen a few times. The chain couples TRBV7-2 to TRBJ1-1; no reliable D call. Deletions cut 7 bases from V and 1 base from J, with 16 bases between. This CDR3 region has 15 residues. The germline V gene encodes CDR1 SGHTA and CDR2 FQGNSA. The CDR3 spells CASTIVDISNTEAFF. The CDR3 DNA follows: TGTGCCAGCACAATTGTCGACATATCGAACACTGAAGCTTTCTTT.

The chain combines TRBV7-9 with TRBJ1-1; maybe TRBD1 (6 bases). CDR1 SEHNR and CDR2 FQNEAQ come from the germline V gene (reference sequence). With 5 bases removed from V and 1 base from J, the gap between germline ends came to 11 bases. The CDR3 is 14 amino acids. The CDR3 nucleotides read TGTGCCAGCAGCAGGACAGACAAGAACACTGAAGCTTTCTTT. Amino acids: CASSRTDKNTEAFF.

The rearrangement uses TRBV9 and TRBJ2-5; D is perhaps TRBD1 or TRBD2 (6 bases each). CDR3 size: 14 residues. Trimming took off 3 bases at V and 5 bases at J, with 14 bases between the two ends. The germline gives CDR1 SGDLS, CDR2 YYNGEE. In DNA form, the CDR3 reads TGTGCCAGCAGCGGTCACGGGGGCGGGGAGACCCAGTACTTC. Its protein is CASSGHGGGETQYF.

The V call is TRBV7-2, the J call TRBJ2-7; D may be TRBD1 (6 bases). Trimming took off 5 bases at V and 4 bases at J, with 18 bases between the two ends. Germline V gene data show CDR1 as SGHTA and CDR2 as FQGNSA. This CDR3 comprises 15 residues. The CDR3 DNA reads as TGTGCCAGCAGCCCTAGCAGGGGCGGGCCGTACGAGCAGTACTTC. Translating it yields CASSPSRGGPYEQYF.

In its sample, this clonotype was seen many times. V gene TRBV25-1 combines with J gene TRBJ2-1; tentative D call: TRBD2 (7 bases). Trimming shortened V by 5 bases and J by 4 bases, and 15 bases separated the two germline ends. Germline V lookup: CDR1 MGHDK, CDR2 SYGVNS. The CDR3 is 15 residues long. CDR3 sequence: CASSLGGGRYNEQFF. The DNA for the CDR3 is TGTGCCAGCAGTTTAGGGGGAGGGCGGTACAATGAGCAGTTCTTC.

Concerning this clonotype: Here the CDR3 omits its conserved ending phenylalanine or tryptophan, so a read error is the likely source. The chain carries TRBV5-1 and TRBJ2-7, with TRBD2 matching over 7 bases. Germline CDR1 is SGHRS and CDR2 is YFSETQ. This CDR3 comprises 15 residues. V shed 6 bases and J 7 bases; nucleotides not matched to a gene: 16. CDR3 amino acids: CASMAGGTMVGEQYS. The CDR3 nucleotides are TGCGCCAGCATGGCTGGCGGGACTATGGTCGGGGAGCAGTACTCC.

The CDR3 DNA is TGTGCCAGCAGTTTTTCCCTTGGCGGCACAGATACGCAGTATTTT. Its translation: CASSFSLGGTDTQYF. The genes are TRBV28 and TRBJ2-3; D is uncertain. In germline, CDR1 is MDHEN, CDR2 SYDVKM. With 3 bases removed from V and 1 base from J, the gap between germline ends came to 11 bases. CDR3 length: 15 residues.

In its sample, this clonotype was seen a few times. The chain joins TRBV6-6 to TRBJ2-3, with 7 bases fitting TRBD2. The CDR3 runs to 16 residues. V was pared by 8 bases and J by 0 bases, with 11 bases of the junction left unmatched. Germline assignment: CDR1 MNHNY and CDR2 SVGAGI (reference sequence). CDR3 residues: CASESRGGLSTDTQYF. The CDR3 DNA is TGTGCCAGCGAATCCCGCGGGGGTCTTAGCACAGATACGCAGTATTTT.

This clonotype was seen many times. The rearrangement joins TRBV7-3 to TRBJ2-7; 7 bases map to TRBD1. CDR1 is SGHTA and CDR2 is FQGTGA in the germline V gene. The CDR3 spans 16 residues. Trimming at V came to 4 bases and at J to 2 bases, leaving 11 bases not matched to a gene. The CDR3 sequence is CASSSPGTVNPYEQYF. CDR3 in DNA: TGTGCCAGCAGCTCCCCCGGGACAGTGAACCCCTACGAGCAGTACTTC.

This chain connects TRBV5-1 to TRBJ2-7; D might be TRBD1 or TRBD2, each matching 7 bases. CDR3 size: 16 residues. The germline gives CDR1 SGHRS, CDR2 YFSETQ. With 4 bases removed from V and 6 bases from J, the gap between germline ends came to 23 bases. DNA of the CDR3: TGCGCCAGCAGCCCCAGGGGGGGTAGCGGCTCTTTCGAGCAGTACTTC. It is translated as CASSPRGGSGSFEQYF.

This clonotype came up many times. This sequence joins TRBV5-4 and TRBJ2-5, with D possibly TRBD2 on 6 matching bases. The germline V gene has CDR1 SGHNT and CDR2 YYREEE (reference sequence). The CDR3 spans 14 residues. The V end was cut by 4 bases, the J end by 4 bases, with 14 bases between. The CDR3 spells CASSGGRPRETQYF. In DNA form, the CDR3 reads TGTGCCAGCAGCGGGGGGAGGCCTCGAGAGACCCAGTACTTC.